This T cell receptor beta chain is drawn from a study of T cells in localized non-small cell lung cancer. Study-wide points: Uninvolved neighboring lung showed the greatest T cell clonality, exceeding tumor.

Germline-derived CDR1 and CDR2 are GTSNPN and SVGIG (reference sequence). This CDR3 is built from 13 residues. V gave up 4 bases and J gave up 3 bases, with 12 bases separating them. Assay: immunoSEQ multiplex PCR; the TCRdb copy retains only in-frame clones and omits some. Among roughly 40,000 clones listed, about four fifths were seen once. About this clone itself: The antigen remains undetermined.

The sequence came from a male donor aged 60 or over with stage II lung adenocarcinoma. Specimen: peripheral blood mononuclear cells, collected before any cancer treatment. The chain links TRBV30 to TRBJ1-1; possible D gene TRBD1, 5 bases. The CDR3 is CAWMPGRDTEAFF. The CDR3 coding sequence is TGTGCCTGGATGCCGGGACGGGACACTGAAGCTTTCTTT. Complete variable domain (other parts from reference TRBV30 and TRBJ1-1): SQTIHQWPATLVQPVGSPLSLECTVEGTSNPNLYWYRQAAGRGLQLLFYSVGIGQISSEVPQNLSASRPQDRQFILSSKKLLLSDSGFYLCAWMPGRDTEAFFGQGTRLTVV.